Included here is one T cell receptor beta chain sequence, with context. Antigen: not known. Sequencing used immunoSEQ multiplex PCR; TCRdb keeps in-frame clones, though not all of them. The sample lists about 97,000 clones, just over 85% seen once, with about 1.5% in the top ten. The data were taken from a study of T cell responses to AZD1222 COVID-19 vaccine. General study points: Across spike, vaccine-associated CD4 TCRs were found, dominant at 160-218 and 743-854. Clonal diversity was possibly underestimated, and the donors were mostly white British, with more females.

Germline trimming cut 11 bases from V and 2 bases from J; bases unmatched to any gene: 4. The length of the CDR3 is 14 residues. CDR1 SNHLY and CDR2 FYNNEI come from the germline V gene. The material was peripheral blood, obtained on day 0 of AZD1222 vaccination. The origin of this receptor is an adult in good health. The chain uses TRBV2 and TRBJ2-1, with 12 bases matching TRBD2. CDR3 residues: CAGRLAGAYNEQFF. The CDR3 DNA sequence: TGTGCCGGAAGACTAGCGGGAGCCTACAATGAGCAGTTCTTC.